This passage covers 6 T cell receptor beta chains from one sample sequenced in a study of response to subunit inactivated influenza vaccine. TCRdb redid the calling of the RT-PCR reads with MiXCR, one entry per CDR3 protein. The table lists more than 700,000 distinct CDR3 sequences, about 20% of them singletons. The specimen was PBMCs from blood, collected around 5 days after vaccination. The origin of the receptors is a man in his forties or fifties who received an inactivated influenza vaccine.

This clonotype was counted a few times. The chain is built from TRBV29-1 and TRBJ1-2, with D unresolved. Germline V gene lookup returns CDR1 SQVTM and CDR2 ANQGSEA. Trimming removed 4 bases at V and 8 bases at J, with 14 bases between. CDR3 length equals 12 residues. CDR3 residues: CSVGSGSGGYTF. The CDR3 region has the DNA TGCAGCGTTGGTTCCGGGAGCGGAGGCTACACCTTC.

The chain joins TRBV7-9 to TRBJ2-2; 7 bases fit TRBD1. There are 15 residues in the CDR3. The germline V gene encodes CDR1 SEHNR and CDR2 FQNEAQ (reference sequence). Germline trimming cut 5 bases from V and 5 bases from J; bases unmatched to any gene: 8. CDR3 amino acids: CASSQHRGETGELFF. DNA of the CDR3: TGTGCCAGCAGCCAGCACAGGGGAGAAACCGGGGAGCTGTTTTTT.

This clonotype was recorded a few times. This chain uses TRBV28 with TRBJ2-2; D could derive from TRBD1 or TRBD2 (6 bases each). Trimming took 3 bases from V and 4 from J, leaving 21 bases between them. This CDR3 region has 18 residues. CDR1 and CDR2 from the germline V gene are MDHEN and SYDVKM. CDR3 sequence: CASSFVVGGTLRTGELFF. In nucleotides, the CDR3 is TGTGCCAGCAGTTTCGTTGTAGGGGGGACTCTTCGCACCGGGGAGCTGTTTTTT.

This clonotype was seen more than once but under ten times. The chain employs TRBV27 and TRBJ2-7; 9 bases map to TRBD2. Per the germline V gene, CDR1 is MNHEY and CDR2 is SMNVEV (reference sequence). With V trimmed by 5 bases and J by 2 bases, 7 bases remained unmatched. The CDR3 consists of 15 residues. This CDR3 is CASSPSTSGTYEQYF. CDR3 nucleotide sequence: TGTGCCAGCAGTCCCTCGACTAGCGGAACCTACGAGCAGTACTTC.

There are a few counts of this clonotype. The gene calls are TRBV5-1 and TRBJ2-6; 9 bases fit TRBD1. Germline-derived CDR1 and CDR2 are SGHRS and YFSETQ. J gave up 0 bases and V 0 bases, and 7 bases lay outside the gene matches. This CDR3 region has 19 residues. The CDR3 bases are TGCGCCAGCAGCTTGGCCGGGACAGGGCTACTCTCTGGGGCCAACGTCCTGACTTTC. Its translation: CASSLAGTGLLSGANVLTF.

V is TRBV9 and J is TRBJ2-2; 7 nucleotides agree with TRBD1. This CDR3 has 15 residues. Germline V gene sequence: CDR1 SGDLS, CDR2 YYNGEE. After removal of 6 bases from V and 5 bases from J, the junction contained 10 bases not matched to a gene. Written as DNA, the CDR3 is TGTGCCAGCACGGGAAGGGGGCAAGGAACCGGGGAGCTGTTTTTT. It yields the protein CASTGRGQGTGELFF.